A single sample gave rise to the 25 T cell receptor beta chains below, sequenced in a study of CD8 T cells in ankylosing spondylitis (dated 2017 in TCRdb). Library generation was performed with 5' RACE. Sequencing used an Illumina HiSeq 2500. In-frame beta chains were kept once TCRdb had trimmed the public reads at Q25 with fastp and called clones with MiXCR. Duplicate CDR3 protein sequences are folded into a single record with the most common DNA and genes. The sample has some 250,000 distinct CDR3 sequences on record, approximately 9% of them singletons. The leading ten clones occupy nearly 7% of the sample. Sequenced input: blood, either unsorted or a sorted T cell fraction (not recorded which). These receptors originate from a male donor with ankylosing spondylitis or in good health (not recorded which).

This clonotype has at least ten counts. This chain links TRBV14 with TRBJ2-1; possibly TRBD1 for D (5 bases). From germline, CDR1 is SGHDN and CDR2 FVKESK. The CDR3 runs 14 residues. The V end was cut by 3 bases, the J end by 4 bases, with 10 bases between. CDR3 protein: CASSQSGLYNEQFF. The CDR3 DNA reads TGTGCCAGCAGCCAGTCAGGGTTATACAATGAGCAGTTCTTC.

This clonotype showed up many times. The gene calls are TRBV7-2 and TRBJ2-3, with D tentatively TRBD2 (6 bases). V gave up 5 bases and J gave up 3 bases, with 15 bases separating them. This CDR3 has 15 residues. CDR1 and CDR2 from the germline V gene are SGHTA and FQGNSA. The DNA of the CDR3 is TGTGCCAGCAGCCACACCGGGAGTAGGACAGATACGCAGTATTTT. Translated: CASSHTGSRTDTQYF.

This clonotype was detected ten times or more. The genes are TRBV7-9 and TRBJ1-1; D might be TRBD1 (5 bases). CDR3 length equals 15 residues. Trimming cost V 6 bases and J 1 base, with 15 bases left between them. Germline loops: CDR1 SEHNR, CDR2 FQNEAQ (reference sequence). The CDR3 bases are TGTGCCAGCAGGGGGACGACGCAAGAGAACACTGAAGCTTTCTTT. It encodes CASRGTTQENTEAFF.

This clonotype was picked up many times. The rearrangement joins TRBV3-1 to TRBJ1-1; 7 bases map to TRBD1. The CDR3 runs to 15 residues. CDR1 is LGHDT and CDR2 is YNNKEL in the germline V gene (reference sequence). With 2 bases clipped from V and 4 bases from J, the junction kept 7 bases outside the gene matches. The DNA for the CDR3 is TGTGCCAGCAGCCAAACTCTTCAGGGGGTCACTGAAGCTTTCTTT. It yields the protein CASSQTLQGVTEAFF.

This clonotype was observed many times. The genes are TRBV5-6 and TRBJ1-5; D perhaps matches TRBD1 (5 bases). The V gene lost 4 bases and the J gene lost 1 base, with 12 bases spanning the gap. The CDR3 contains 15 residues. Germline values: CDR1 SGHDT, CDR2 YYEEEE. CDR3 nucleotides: TGTGCCAGCAGCCCGGGACCCCTCAGCAATCAGCCCCAGCATTTT. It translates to CASSPGPLSNQPQHF.

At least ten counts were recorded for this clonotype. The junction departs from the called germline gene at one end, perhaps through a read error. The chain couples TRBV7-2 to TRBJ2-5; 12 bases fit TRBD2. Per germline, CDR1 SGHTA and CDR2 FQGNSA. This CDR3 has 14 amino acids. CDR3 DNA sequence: TGTGCCAGCAGCTTAGCCCCTAGCGGGGGGGCTTCTTTCTTC. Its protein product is CASSLAPSGGASFF.

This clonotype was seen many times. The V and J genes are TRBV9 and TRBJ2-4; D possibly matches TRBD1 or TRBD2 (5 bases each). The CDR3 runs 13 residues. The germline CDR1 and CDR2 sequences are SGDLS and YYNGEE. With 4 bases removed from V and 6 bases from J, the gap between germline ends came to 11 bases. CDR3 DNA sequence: TGTGCCAGCAGCACGACCGGGACAAACATTCAGTACTTC. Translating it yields CASSTTGTNIQYF.

The CDR3 reads CSVGYSEFTEAFF. The CDR3 bases are TGCAGCGTTGGATACTCGGAGTTCACTGAAGCTTTCTTT. The V gene is TRBV29-1, the J gene TRBJ1-1; D unclear. Germline V gene data show CDR1 as SQVTM and CDR2 as ANQGSEA. This CDR3 region has 13 residues. Trimming took 4 bases from V and 4 from J, leaving 13 bases between them.

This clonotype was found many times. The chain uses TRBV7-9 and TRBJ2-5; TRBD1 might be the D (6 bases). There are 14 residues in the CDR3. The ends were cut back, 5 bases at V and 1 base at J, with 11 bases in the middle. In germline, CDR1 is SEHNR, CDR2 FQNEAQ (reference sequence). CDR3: CASSQTGFQETQYF. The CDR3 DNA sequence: TGTGCCAGCAGCCAGACAGGATTCCAAGAGACCCAGTACTTC.

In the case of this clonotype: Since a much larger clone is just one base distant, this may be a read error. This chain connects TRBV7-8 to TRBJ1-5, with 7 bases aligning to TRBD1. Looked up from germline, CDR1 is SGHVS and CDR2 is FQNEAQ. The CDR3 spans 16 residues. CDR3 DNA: TGTGCCAGCAGCAGCCGAGGGGGCATAGGCAATCGGCCCCAGCATTTT. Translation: CASSSRGGIGNRPQHF.

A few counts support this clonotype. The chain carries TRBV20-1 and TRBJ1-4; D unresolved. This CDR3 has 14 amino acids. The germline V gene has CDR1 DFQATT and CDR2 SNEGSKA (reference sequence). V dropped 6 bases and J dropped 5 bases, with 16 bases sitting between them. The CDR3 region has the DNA TGCAGTGCGGTTTACAGAGTTCACAATGAAAAACTGTTTTTT. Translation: CSAVYRVHNEKLFF.

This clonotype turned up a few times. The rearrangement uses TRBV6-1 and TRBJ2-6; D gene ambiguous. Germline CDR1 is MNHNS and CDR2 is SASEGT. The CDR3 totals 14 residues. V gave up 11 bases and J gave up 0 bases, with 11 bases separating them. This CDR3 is CAAQKGSGANVLTF. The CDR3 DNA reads TGTGCCGCCCAAAAGGGCTCTGGGGCCAACGTCCTGACTTTC.

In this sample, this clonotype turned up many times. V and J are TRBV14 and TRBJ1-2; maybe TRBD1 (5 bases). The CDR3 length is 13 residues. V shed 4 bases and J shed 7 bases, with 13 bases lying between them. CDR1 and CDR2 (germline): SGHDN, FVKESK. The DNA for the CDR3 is TGTGCCAGCAGCCGAGACGGGACTCTTGGCTACACCTTC. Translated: CASSRDGTLGYTF.

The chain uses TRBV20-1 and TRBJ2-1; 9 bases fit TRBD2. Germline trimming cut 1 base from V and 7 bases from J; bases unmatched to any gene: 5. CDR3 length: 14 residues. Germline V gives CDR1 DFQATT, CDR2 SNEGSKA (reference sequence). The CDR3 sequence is CSARGGTSTNEQFF. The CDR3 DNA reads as TGCAGTGCTAGAGGAGGGACTAGCACGAATGAGCAGTTCTTC.

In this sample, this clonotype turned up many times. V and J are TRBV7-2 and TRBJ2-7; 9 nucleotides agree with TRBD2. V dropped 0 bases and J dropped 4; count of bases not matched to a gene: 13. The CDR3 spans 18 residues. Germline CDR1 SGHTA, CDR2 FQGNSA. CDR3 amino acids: CASSLATSRTSGSYEQYF. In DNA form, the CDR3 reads TGTGCCAGCAGCTTAGCAACTTCTCGTACTAGCGGGTCTTACGAGCAGTACTTC.

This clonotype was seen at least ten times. The CDR3 sequence is CASSLLGAEAFF. The DNA for the CDR3 is TGTGCCAGCAGCTTGTTGGGTGCTGAAGCTTTCTTT. The chain employs TRBV5-6 and TRBJ1-1; no clear D gene. Germline V gene lookup returns CDR1 SGHDT and CDR2 YYEEEE. The V gene lost 1 base and the J gene lost 6 bases, with 7 bases spanning the gap. The CDR3 is made up of 12 amino acids.

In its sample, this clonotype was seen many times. The CDR3 is CASSPRVSSYNEQFF. The CDR3 bases are TGCGCCAGCAGCCCCAGGGTGAGCTCCTACAATGAGCAGTTCTTC. The rearrangement uses TRBV5-1 and TRBJ2-1, with D maybe TRBD1 (5 bases). The CDR3 loop spans 15 amino acids. Trimming took 4 bases from V and 0 from J, leaving 11 bases between them. CDR1 SGHRS and CDR2 YFSETQ come from the germline V gene.

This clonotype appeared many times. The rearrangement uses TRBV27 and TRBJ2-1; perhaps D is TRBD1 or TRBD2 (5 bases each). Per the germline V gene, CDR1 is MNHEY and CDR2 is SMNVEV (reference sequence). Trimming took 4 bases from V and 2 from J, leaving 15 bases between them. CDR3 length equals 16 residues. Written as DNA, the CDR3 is TGTGCCAGCAGTTCCCCGGGGCCGTACCCCTACAATGAGCAGTTCTTC. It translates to CASSSPGPYPYNEQFF.

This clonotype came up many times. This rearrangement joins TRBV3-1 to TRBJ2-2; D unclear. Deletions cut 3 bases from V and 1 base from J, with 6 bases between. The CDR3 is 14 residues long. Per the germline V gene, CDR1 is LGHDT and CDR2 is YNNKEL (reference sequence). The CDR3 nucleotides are TGTGCCAGCAGCCATAATAAGAACACCGGGGAGCTGTTTTTT. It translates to CASSHNKNTGELFF.

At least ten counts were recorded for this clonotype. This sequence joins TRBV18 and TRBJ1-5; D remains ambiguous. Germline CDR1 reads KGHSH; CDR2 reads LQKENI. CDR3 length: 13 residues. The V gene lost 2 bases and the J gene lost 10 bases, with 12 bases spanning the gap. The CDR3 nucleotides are TGTGCCAGCTCACCAATGGGAGAGGAACCCCAGCATTTT. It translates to CASSPMGEEPQHF.

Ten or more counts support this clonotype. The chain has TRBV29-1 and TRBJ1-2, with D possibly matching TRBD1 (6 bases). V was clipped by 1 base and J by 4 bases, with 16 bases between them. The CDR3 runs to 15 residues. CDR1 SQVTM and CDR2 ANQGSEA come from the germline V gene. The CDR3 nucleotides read TGCAGCGTTGAAGGCACAGCCCGGGGGCTCTATGGCTACACCTTC. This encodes CSVEGTARGLYGYTF.

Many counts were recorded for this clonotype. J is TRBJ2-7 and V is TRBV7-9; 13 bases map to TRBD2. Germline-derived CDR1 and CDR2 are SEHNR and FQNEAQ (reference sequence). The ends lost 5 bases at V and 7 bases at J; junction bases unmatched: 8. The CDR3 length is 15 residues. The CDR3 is CASSLRTSGSDEQYF. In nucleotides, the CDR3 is TGTGCCAGCAGCCTGAGGACTAGCGGGAGTGATGAGCAGTACTTC.

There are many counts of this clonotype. The CDR3 region is CASSQGGTSAYEQYF. The CDR3 bases are TGCGCCAGCAGCCAAGGCGGGACTAGCGCGTACGAGCAGTACTTC. The chain is built from TRBV4-3 and TRBJ2-7; 10 bases fit TRBD2. Germline trimming cut 1 base from V and 4 bases from J; bases unmatched to any gene: 4. This CDR3 contains 15 residues. Germline V gene lookup returns CDR1 LGHNA and CDR2 YSLEER.

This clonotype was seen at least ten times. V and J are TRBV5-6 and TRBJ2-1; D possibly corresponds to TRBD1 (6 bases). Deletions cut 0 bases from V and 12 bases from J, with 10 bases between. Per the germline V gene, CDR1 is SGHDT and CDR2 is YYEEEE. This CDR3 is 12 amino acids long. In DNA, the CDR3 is TGTGCCAGCAGCTTGGCCCTAGGGGGGCAGTTCTTC. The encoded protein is CASSLALGGQFF.

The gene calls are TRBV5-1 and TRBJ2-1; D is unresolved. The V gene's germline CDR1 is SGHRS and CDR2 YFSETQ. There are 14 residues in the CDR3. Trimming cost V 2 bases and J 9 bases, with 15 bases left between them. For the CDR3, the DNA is TGCGCCAGCAGCTTTCTGGAACTCGGCGGTGAGCAGTTCTTC. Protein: CASSFLELGGEQFF.